The clone carrying this TCR beta chain was observed a few times. Its antigen is unknown. TCRdb analysed the 5' RACE reads with MiXCR anew, one entry per CDR3 protein. The sample contains a few hundred thousand distinct CDR3 sequences, 8% to 10% of which appear only once. This record belongs to a study of T cells after yellow fever vaccination. For the study at large: SMART-Seq v4 Ultra Low Input handled preparation of low-cell-number fractions. Findings of the study overall: One caveat is that FACS-sorted repertoires could contain abundant clonotypes contaminating from the bulk population.

V lost 6 bases and J 6 bases, leaving 20 bases between the germline ends. This CDR3 is built from 15 residues. Per germline, CDR1 KGHSH and CDR2 LQKENI. The chain recombines TRBV18 with TRBJ1-1, with D unresolved. The sequence was collected from a man in his late teens or twenties who received the YFV17D yellow fever vaccine. Sequencing was performed on PBMCs, taken on the day of the first yellow fever vaccination. In DNA form, the CDR3 reads TGTGCCAGCTCCCCCGCTATCGACGTCGGCGCTGAAGCTTTCTTT. Its translation: CASSPAIDVGAEAFF.